In this sample, the clone carrying this T cell receptor (beta chain) turned up once. This sample was included in a study of blood T cell repertoires in COVID-19. Across the study: From the United States, Italy and Spain came samples of acute and convalescent COVID-19.

The CDR3 sequence is 14 residues long. With V trimmed by 1 base and J by 7 bases, 2 bases remained unmatched. CDR1 and CDR2 from the germline V gene are SGHDT and YYEEEE. In the original analysis: Reference gene primer amplification gave nucleated cell count estimates. Sequencing was performed with immunoSEQ multiplex PCR; in TCRdb, only in-frame clones are kept and a portion is missing. V, J and clone size are those of that table, while D and trimming were read from the DNA. The table shows tens of thousands of clones, with approximately 85% occurring only once. Sequencing was done on a sample of peripheral blood. The chain combines TRBV5-6 with TRBJ1-5; 10 nucleotides align to TRBD1. This clonotype was obtained from an elderly man with acute or convalescent COVID-19. The CDR3 DNA is TGTGCCAGCAGCTTGAGGACAGGGGGACAGCCCCAGCATTTT. Protein product: CASSLRTGGQPQHF.